These 16 T cell receptor beta chains came from one sample sequenced in a study of blood T cells in healthy people across ages. Primers used in a second PCR of roughly 7 to 11 cycles were a sample-barcoded 5' primer and a J-beta primer mix. MiXCR, applied by TCRdb to the 5' RACE reads, yields one record per CDR3 protein. The sample records hundreds of thousands of distinct CDR3 sequences, roughly 32% being singletons. Sequences were obtained from blood. These receptors came from a woman of 80 years or more in good health.

This clonotype has a count of ten or more. This chain joins TRBV5-1 and TRBJ2-7; 8 positions agree with TRBD1. The CDR3 loop spans 17 amino acids. Per germline, CDR1 SGHRS and CDR2 YFSETQ. Trimming cost V 0 bases and J 2 bases; bases outside gene matches: 10. The CDR3 nucleotides read TGCGCCAGCAGCTTGGTAGGGGGGACAGGTTACGCCTACGAGCAGTACTTC. This gives the protein CASSLVGGTGYAYEQYF.

About this clonotype itself: One base away lies a much larger clone, so this may be a sequencing read error. The V and J genes are TRBV5-6 and TRBJ2-5, with D perhaps matching TRBD1 (5 bases). The J call may be incorrect, as the DNA end agrees better with TRBJ2-1. In germline, CDR1 is SGHDT, CDR2 YYEEEE. The length of the CDR3 is 15 residues. CDR3 residues: CASSLGRVSQETQFF. The DNA of the CDR3 is TGTGCCAGCAGCTTGGGCAGGGTTAGCCAAGAGACCCAGTTCTTC.

This clonotype has a handful of counts. V is TRBV27 and J is TRBJ1-2, with 7 bases identical to TRBD1. In germline, CDR1 is MNHEY, CDR2 SMNVEV (reference sequence). With V trimmed by 5 bases and J by 12 bases, 9 bases remained unmatched. The length of the CDR3 is 12 residues. The CDR3 DNA reads TGTGCCAGCAGTCCAGGGGGGGATTCTCACACCTTC. It codes for CASSPGGDSHTF.

Many counts were recorded for this clonotype. The rearrangement joins TRBV28 to TRBJ2-7; 8 nucleotides align to TRBD1. This CDR3 is 16 amino acids long. CDR1 is MDHEN, CDR2 SYDVKM, per germline. After removal of 6 bases from V and 2 bases from J, the junction contained 12 bases not matched to a gene. In nucleotides, the CDR3 is TGTGCCAGCAGCCCAACCCGGACAGGGAGGACCTACGAGCAGTACTTC. Amino acids: CASSPTRTGRTYEQYF.

This clonotype was detected ten times or more. The V gene is TRBV7-2, the J gene TRBJ2-5; 12 bases line up with TRBD2. Per the germline V gene, CDR1 is SGHTA and CDR2 is FQGNSA. J was trimmed by 6 bases and V by 1 base; bases with no gene match: 12. The CDR3 totals 18 residues. The CDR3 nucleotides read TGTGCCAGCAGCTTAGGTTCGGCTAGCGGGGGGGCCGGGAAGACCCAGTACTTC. As protein: CASSLGSASGGAGKTQYF.

This clonotype showed up many times. The chain joins TRBV4-1 to TRBJ1-1, with D perhaps matching TRBD1 (6 bases). V was clipped by 7 bases and J by 0 bases, with 21 bases between them. Germline V gene lookup returns CDR1 MGHRA and CDR2 YSYEKL. The CDR3 covers 17 residues. Here the CDR3 reads CASKLRGNKLMNTEAFF. Here the CDR3 DNA reads TGCGCCAGCAAACTCAGGGGCAATAAGCTCATGAACACTGAAGCTTTCTTT.

In its sample, this clonotype was seen a few times. This may come from a read error, since a much larger clone is one base off. The chain carries TRBV7-2 and TRBJ2-3, with TRBD2 matching over 11 bases. There are 14 residues in the CDR3. Germline loops: CDR1 SGHTA, CDR2 FQGNSA. This chain's CDR3 is CAGSPLAGGDTQYF. The CDR3 nucleotides are TGTGCCGGCAGCCCTCTAGCGGGAGGAGATACGCAGTATTTT.

This clonotype was recorded at least ten times. This chain joins TRBV9 and TRBJ2-5; D call uncertain. The germline V gene has CDR1 SGDLS and CDR2 YYNGEE. Trimming stripped 2 bases from V and 4 bases from J, with 6 bases between. There are 12 residues in the CDR3. The CDR3 protein is CASSVKGETQYF. CDR3 DNA sequence: TGTGCCAGCAGCGTTAAGGGAGAGACCCAGTACTTC.

This clonotype appeared many times. The chain is built from TRBV29-1 and TRBJ2-5; the D is unclear. This CDR3 has 13 amino acids. The germline V gene has CDR1 SQVTM and CDR2 ANQGSEA. The ends were cut back, 3 bases at V and 2 bases at J, with 10 bases in the middle. This CDR3 reads CSVDMVGQETQYF. CDR3 bases: TGCAGCGTTGACATGGTCGGACAAGAGACCCAGTACTTC. Looking up the rest from reference TRBV29-1 and TRBJ2-5 gives the full variable domain: SAVISQKPSRDICQRGTSLTIQCQVDSQVTMMFWYRQQPGQSLTLIATANQGSEATYESGFVIDKFPISRPNLTFSTLTVSNMSPEDSSIYLCSVDMVGQETQYFGPGTRLLVL.

In this sample, this clonotype turned up many times. The chain carries TRBV10-3 and TRBJ2-7; no reliable D call. Germline V gene sequence: CDR1 ENHRY, CDR2 SYGVKD. The length of the CDR3 is 13 residues. With 5 bases removed from V and 3 bases from J, the gap between germline ends came to 11 bases. The CDR3 nucleotides read TGTGCCATCAGTTCCCCAGTAAGCTACGAGCAGTACTTC. This encodes CAISSPVSYEQYF.

Details on this clonotype: One base away lies a much larger clone, so this may be a sequencing read error. The genes are TRBV6-6 and TRBJ2-6; D tentatively reads TRBD1 or TRBD2 (6 bases each). Per the germline V gene, CDR1 is MNHNY and CDR2 is SVGAGI (reference sequence). The CDR3 is 15 amino acids. The CDR3 reads CASMGSQSGANVRTF. The CDR3 DNA sequence: TGTGCCAGCATGGGCTCTCAATCGGGGGCCAACGTCCGGACTTTC.

This clonotype occurred many times. This sequence joins TRBV3-1 and TRBJ2-7; perhaps TRBD1 as D (5 bases). V was pared by 0 bases and J by 7 bases, with 13 bases between. The CDR3 spans 14 residues. CDR1 and CDR2 from the germline V gene are LGHDT and YNNKEL (reference sequence). The CDR3 protein is CASSQDIGYREQYF. The CDR3 region has the DNA TGTGCCAGCAGCCAAGATATAGGGTACAGGGAGCAGTACTTC.

This clonotype was counted at least ten times. This clone may be a read error of a much larger clone one base away. CDR3 sequence: CASSSLGDHYNEQYF. The CDR3 region has the DNA TGTGCCAGCAGCAGTTTAGGGGACCACTACAATGAGCAGTACTTC. The chain joins TRBV9 to TRBJ2-1; either TRBD1 or TRBD2 may supply D (5 bases each). The J call is in doubt because the DNA end fits TRBJ2-7 better. The CDR3 sequence is 15 residues long. The germline V gene encodes CDR1 SGDLS and CDR2 YYNGEE.

The chain is built from TRBV21-1 and TRBJ1-6; no check of the table's D call, TRBD1, against the DNA was made. TRBV21-1 is tagged as a pseudogene. The length of the CDR3 is 23 residues. In nucleotides, the CDR3 is TGTGCCAGCAGCGAACCACCCTCCGCCGACAGGACAGTGGGGAAGAGATATAATTCACCCCTCCACTTT. Amino acids: CASSEPPSADRTVGKRYNSPLHF.

This clonotype was recorded a few times. V usage is TRBV5-1 and J usage is TRBJ1-2, with D possibly TRBD1 on 5 matching bases. The germline V and J ends were trimmed by 4 bases and 9 bases, with 19 bases remaining between them. Germline lookup yields CDR1 SGHRS and CDR2 YFSETQ. CDR3 length: 14 amino acids. Here the CDR3 reads CASSLTGEPLRYTF. In DNA, the CDR3 is TGCGCCAGCAGCCTCACAGGAGAACCCCTTCGCTACACCTTC.

Notes on this clonotype: A much larger clone lies one base from this, so it may be a read error. This sequence joins TRBV7-3 and TRBJ2-7; 8 bases are shared with TRBD2. J lost 7 bases, V lost 5 bases, and 16 bases had no gene match. The germline gives CDR1 SGHTA, CDR2 FQGTGA. The CDR3 has 16 residues. For the CDR3, the DNA is TGTGCCAGCAGCCTAAGACGGGCGGGGGGCCATAATGAGCAGTACTTC. The encoded protein is CASSLRRAGGHNEQYF.